The clone carrying this T cell receptor (beta chain) was seen repeatedly, ten times or more. Its antigen is unknown. From germline, CDR1 is MGHRA and CDR2 YSYEKL. The ends were cut back, 3 bases at V and 4 bases at J, with 13 bases in the middle. This CDR3 is 15 amino acids long. The data were obtained in a study of T cells in Graves' hyperthyroidism and ophthalmopathy. Overall study findings and caveats: Ophthalmopathy and stable hyperthyroidism were told apart by a 13 V-J model.

Researchers took RNA transcripts and amplified the TCR beta CDR3 regions from them. Researchers ran a first-round RT-PCR on the TCR CDR3 using the HTBI primer set. MiXCR, applied by TCRdb to the multiplex PCR reads, yields one record per CDR3 protein. The table has fewer than 450,000 distinct CDR3 sequences, around a sixth seen once; the top ten hold around two fifths. Uncontrolled infection, other autoimmune disease, pregnancy and lactation each barred patients from inclusion. Fresh 10 ml peripheral blood yielded PBMCs. The sequence came from a man aged 18 to 29 with Graves' ophthalmopathy. The V and J genes are TRBV4-1 and TRBJ1-5; unclear D gene. Material for sequencing was blood. Here the CDR3 DNA reads TGCGCCAGCAGCCATTACGGACGGACGAATCAGCCCCAGCATTTT. As protein: CASSHYGRTNQPQHF.